This T cell receptor beta chain was captured in a study of T cells after yellow fever vaccination. Ten or more counts support this clonotype. A universal primer site and UMIs were added as TCR cDNA was made by 5'RACE template switching. TCRdb reprocessed the 5' RACE reads with MiXCR, giving one entry per CDR3 protein. The table shows 300,000 to 450,000 distinct CDR3 sequences, with 7% to 10% occurring only once. The CDR3 has 15 amino acids. The V gene's germline CDR1 is DFQATT and CDR2 SNEGSKA (reference sequence). V lost 0 bases, J lost 8 bases, and 7 bases stayed unmatched. This clonotype originated in a man aged 18 to 29 who received the YFV17D yellow fever vaccine. Sequences were derived from PBMCs, sampled 35 to 50 days after the first yellow fever vaccination. The V call is TRBV20-1, the J call TRBJ1-6; 7 positions match TRBD1. The CDR3 DNA is TGCAGTGCTAGAGACCCCCGGACAGGTCATTCACCCCTCCACTTT. This encodes CSARDPRTGHSPLHF.